This is a list of T cell receptor beta chains from one sample in a study of CD8+CD57+ T cells in acquired aplastic anemia. TCRdb re-called the reads with MiXCR, one entry per CDR3 protein. Among roughly 61,000 distinct CDR3 sequences, about 50% were seen once, and the ten largest hold less than 2.5%. The specimen sequenced was sorted CD4+, CD8+, or CD8+CD57+ T cells (not recorded which) from PBMCs. The source of these receptors is a human donor in good health, serving as a control. The CDR3 runs from the conserved cysteine through the conserved F or W. The D gene is left open where the match is weak. The size entry is marked missing in some rows and otherwise reads once, few, many or a size class.

d_call clone_size j_call v_call cdr3_aa cdr3_nt
- - TRBJ1-4 TRBV24-1 CATSENQGLANEKLFF TGTGCCACCAGTGAAAACCAGGGTTTAGCTAATGAAAAACTGTTTTTT
- - TRBJ2-7 TRBV19 CASSGRFVGGHEQYF TGTGCCAGTAGTGGTCGGTTCGTGGGGGGCCACGAGCAGTACTTC
- few TRBJ1-1 TRBV29-1 CSVGTVNTEAFF TGCAGCGTTGGAACGGTGAACACTGAAGCTTTCTTT
- - TRBJ2-3 TRBV2 CASSGSGLPTDTQYF TGTGCCAGCAGTGGTTCGGGACTTCCCACAGATACGCAGTATTTT
- many TRBJ1-1 TRBV6-5 CASGTGAVNTEAFF TGTGCCAGCGGGACGGGCGCTGTGAACACTGAAGCTTTCTTT
- few TRBJ1-5 TRBV4-3 CASSHTGTQPQHF TGCGCCAGCAGCCATACAGGGACTCAGCCCCAGCATTTT
- - TRBJ1-5 TRBV7-9 CASSFGPLQPQHF TGTGCCAGCAGCTTTGGACCACTCCAGCCCCAGCATTTT
- - TRBJ2-3 TRBV7-9 CASSLVDTQYF TGTGCCAGCAGCTTAGTAGATACGCAGTATTTT
TRBD1 - TRBJ2-7 TRBV7-3 CASSGPTGQVLPYEQYF TGTGCCAGTTCGGGCCCGACGGGACAGGTTCTTCCCTACGAGCAGTACTTC
TRBD2 many TRBJ2-1 TRBV3-1 CASSPSGRTMSSYNEQFF TGTGCCAGCAGCCCTAGCGGGAGGACCATGAGCTCCTACAATGAGCAGTTCTTC
- many TRBJ1-1 TRBV12-3/TRBV12-4 CASSPHQAANTEAFF TGTGCCAGCAGTCCACATCAGGCGGCGAACACTGAAGCTTTCTTT
TRBD1 many TRBJ1-6 TRBV5-1 CASSREGDSSSPLHF TGCGCCAGCAGCCGTGAAGGGGACAGCAGTTCACCCCTCCACTTT
- - TRBJ1-3 TRBV7-9 CASSSQGNTIYF TGTGCCAGCAGCTCACAAGGAAACACCATATATTTT
- - TRBJ2-3 TRBV20-1 CSARVPGQFTDTQYF TGCAGTGCTCGCGTACCGGGACAATTCACAGATACGCAGTATTTT
TRBD2 many TRBJ2-7 TRBV6-5 CASSYSGLAGVEQYF TGTGCCAGCAGTTACTCGGGACTAGCGGGAGTCGAGCAGTACTTC
- many TRBJ2-1 TRBV12-3/TRBV12-4 CASRGGLGPKVF TGTGCCAGCAGGGGGGGGCTTGGCCCGAAGGTCTTC
- - TRBJ1-6 TRBV11-2 CASSLQGMLSYNSPLHF TGTGCCAGCAGCTTACAGGGGATGTTGTCCTATAATTCACCCCTCCACTTT
- - TRBJ2-7 TRBV10-3 CATHDSSYEQYF TGTGCCACCCATGACAGCTCCTACGAGCAGTACTTC
- many TRBJ2-1 TRBV7-7 CASSRDGRNNEQFF TGTGCCAGCAGCCGCGACGGCCGGAACAATGAGCAGTTCTTC
TRBD1 - TRBJ2-2 TRBV15 CATSRGTGRRTGELFF TGTGCCACCAGCAGGGGGACAGGGCGTAGGACCGGGGAGCTGTTTTTT
- - TRBJ2-2 TRBV7-6 CASSPREGELFF TGTGCCAGCAGCCCCAGGGAGGGGGAGCTGTTTTTT
TRBD2 many TRBJ2-3 TRBV9 CASSATSGNTMDTQYF TGTGCCAGCAGCGCGACTAGCGGGAATACGATGGATACGCAGTATTTT